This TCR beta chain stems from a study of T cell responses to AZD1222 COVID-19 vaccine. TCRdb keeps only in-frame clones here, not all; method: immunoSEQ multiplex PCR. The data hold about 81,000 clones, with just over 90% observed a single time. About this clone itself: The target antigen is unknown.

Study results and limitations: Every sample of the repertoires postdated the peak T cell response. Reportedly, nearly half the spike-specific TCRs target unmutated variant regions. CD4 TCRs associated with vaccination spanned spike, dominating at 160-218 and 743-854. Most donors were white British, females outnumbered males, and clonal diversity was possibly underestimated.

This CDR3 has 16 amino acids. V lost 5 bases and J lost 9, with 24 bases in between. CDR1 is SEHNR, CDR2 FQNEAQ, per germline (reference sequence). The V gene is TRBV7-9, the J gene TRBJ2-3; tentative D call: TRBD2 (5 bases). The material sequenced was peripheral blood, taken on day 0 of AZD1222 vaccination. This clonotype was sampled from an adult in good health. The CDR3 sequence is CASSRLHGAGVATQYF. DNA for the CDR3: TGTGCCAGCAGCCGCCTACATGGCGCCGGGGTTGCGACGCAGTATTTT.